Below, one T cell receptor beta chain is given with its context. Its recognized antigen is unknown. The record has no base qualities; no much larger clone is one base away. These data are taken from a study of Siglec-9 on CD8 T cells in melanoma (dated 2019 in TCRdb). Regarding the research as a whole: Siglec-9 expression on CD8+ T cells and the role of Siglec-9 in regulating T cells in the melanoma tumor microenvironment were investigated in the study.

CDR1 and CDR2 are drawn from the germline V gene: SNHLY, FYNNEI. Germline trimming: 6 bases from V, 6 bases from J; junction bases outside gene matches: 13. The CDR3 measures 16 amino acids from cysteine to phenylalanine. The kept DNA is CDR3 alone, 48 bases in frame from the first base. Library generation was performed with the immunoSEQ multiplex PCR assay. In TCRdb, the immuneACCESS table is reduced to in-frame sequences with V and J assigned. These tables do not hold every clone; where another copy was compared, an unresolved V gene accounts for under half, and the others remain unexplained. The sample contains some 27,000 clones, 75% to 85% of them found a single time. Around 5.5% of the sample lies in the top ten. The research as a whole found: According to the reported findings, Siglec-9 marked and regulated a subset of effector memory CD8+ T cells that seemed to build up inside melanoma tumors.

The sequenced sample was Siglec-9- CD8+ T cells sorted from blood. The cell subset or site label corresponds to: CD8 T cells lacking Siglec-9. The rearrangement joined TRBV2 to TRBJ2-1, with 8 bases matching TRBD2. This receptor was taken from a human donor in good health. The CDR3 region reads CASRSPGGFRGNEQFF. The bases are TGTGCCAGCAGATCCCCGGGGGGGTTCAGGGGCAATGAGCAGTTCTTC.